The 15 T cell receptor beta chains given below trace back to one sample, sequenced in a study of blood T cell repertoires in COVID-19. Measured with immunoSEQ multiplex PCR; TCRdb has only the in-frame clones, and not every one. The sample shows roughly 150,000 clones, around 90% of them seen only once. Material: peripheral blood. The receptors were sampled from a man between 18 and 29 years old with COVID-19, enrolled during active disease.

The chain combines TRBV7-9 with TRBJ2-7; 9 bases line up with TRBD1. Losses at the gene ends were 1 base for V and 0 bases for J; bases not matched to a gene: 1. CDR1 and CDR2 (germline): SEHNR, FQNEAQ (reference sequence). The CDR3 totals 15 residues. The CDR3 loop reads CASSLEDRGSYEQYF. The CDR3 region has the DNA TGTGCCAGCAGCTTAGAGGACAGGGGCTCCTACGAGCAGTACTTC.

The gene calls are TRBV28 and TRBJ1-2; 7 nucleotides align to TRBD1. The germline gives CDR1 MDHEN, CDR2 SYDVKM. J was trimmed by 4 bases and V by 6 bases; bases with no gene match: 11. The CDR3 covers 15 residues. The CDR3 loop reads CASSKGTGVGYGYTF. In nucleotides, the CDR3 is TGTGCCAGCAGCAAAGGTACAGGGGTGGGCTATGGCTACACCTTC.

The chain uses TRBV9 and TRBJ2-6; D is possibly TRBD1 (5 bases). The CDR3 has 15 residues. Looked up from germline, CDR1 is SGDLS and CDR2 is YYNGEE. V dropped 4 bases and J dropped 2 bases, with 10 bases sitting between them. The CDR3 here is CASSPRVAGANVLTF. In DNA, the CDR3 is TGTGCCAGCAGCCCCAGGGTTGCTGGGGCCAACGTCCTGACTTTC.

The rearrangement uses TRBV15 and TRBJ2-1; D is possibly TRBD2 (5 bases). Deletions cut 3 bases from V and 6 bases from J, with 15 bases between. Germline V gives CDR1 LNHNV, CDR2 YYDKDF (reference sequence). The CDR3 spans 15 residues. The CDR3 DNA follows: TGTGCCACCAGCAGCCCACCCCAGGACTTCAATGAGCAGTTCTTC. It codes for CATSSPPQDFNEQFF.

The V call is TRBV11-2, the J call TRBJ1-4; D is possibly TRBD1 (5 bases). CDR1 SGHAT and CDR2 FQNNGV come from the germline V gene. Trimming shortened V by 5 bases and J by 8 bases, and 18 bases separated the two germline ends. The CDR3 contains 15 residues. CDR3 in DNA: TGTGCCAGCAGCCCGGCATGGGGGGTAGGCGAAAAACTGTTTTTT. This codes for CASSPAWGVGEKLFF.

The CDR3 reads CASSLGSGSYSDTQYF. CDR3 in DNA: TGCGCCAGCAGCTTGGGGAGCGGGAGTTATTCAGATACGCAGTATTTT. The genes are TRBV5-1 and TRBJ2-3, with 8 bases lining up with TRBD2. Germline-derived CDR1 and CDR2 are SGHRS and YFSETQ. This CDR3 is 16 amino acids long. V lost 0 bases and J lost 4; bases outside the gene matches: 7.

The chain couples TRBV7-8 to TRBJ2-7; TRBD2 aligns across 9 bases. V lost 5 bases to trimming and J lost 3 bases; unmatched junction nucleotides: 5. In germline, CDR1 is SGHVS, CDR2 FQNEAQ. This CDR3 is built from 14 residues. Here the CDR3 DNA reads TGTGCCAGCAGCCCTTTAGCGGGAGTCTACGAGCAGTACTTC. Amino acid sequence: CASSPLAGVYEQYF.

The rearrangement joins TRBV27 to TRBJ2-7, with 7 bases aligning to TRBD2. The CDR3 spans 14 residues. The junction had 6 bases not matched to a gene; V was cut back by 5 bases and J by 2 bases. The germline CDR1 and CDR2 sequences are MNHEY and SMNVEV (reference sequence). The CDR3 sequence: CASSPGLETYEQYF. The DNA of the CDR3 is TGTGCCAGCAGTCCAGGACTAGAAACCTACGAGCAGTACTTC.

The rearrangement joins TRBV5-5 to TRBJ2-7; no reliable D call. V lost 7 bases, J lost 0 bases, and 14 bases lay in between. This CDR3 is 14 amino acids long. Germline values: CDR1 SGHKS, CDR2 YYEKEE (reference sequence). The DNA of the CDR3 is TGTGCCAGCTTCGGAGAACTTTACTCCTACGAGCAGTACTTC. Its translation is CASFGELYSYEQYF.

The chain recombines TRBV28 with TRBJ2-3, with D possibly matching TRBD1 (5 bases). V was shortened by 3 bases and J by 1 base, with 11 bases between the two germline ends. Per germline, CDR1 MDHEN and CDR2 SYDVKM. The length of the CDR3 is 15 residues. CDR3 sequence (DNA): TGTGCCAGCAGTTTGGGGCAGGAACGCACAGATACGCAGTATTTT. This encodes CASSLGQERTDTQYF.

Only one count was recorded for this clone. The chain carries TRBV5-8 and TRBJ1-1, with TRBD1 matching 8 bases. CDR1 is SGHTS and CDR2 is YDEGEE in the germline V gene. This CDR3 is 14 amino acids long. The ends lost 4 bases at V and 0 bases at J; junction bases unmatched: 2. DNA of the CDR3: TGTGCCAGCAGCATCAGGGGGCTGAACACTGAAGCTTTCTTT. This codes for CASSIRGLNTEAFF.

The chain couples TRBV21-1 to TRBJ2-4; the DNA was not used to check the table's D call, TRBD2. TRBV21-1 is assigned pseudogene status. The CDR3 is 17 amino acids. CDR3 nucleotides: TGTGCCAGCAGCAAAGGGGAGGGGGGCTGTGACAAAAACATTCAGTACTTC. Translating gives CASSKGEGGCDKNIQYF.

V usage is TRBV5-4 and J usage is TRBJ1-6, with D perhaps matching TRBD1 (5 bases). This CDR3 region has 15 residues. V shed 4 bases and J shed 10 bases, with 18 bases lying between them. The germline V gene has CDR1 SGHNT and CDR2 YYREEE (reference sequence). This CDR3 is CASSDPREPGSPLHF. DNA for the CDR3: TGTGCCAGCAGCGACCCCAGGGAACCTGGCTCACCCCTCCACTTT.

The chain carries TRBV29-1 and TRBJ1-2; D might be TRBD1 (5 bases). CDR3 length equals 13 residues. V shed 6 bases and J shed 4 bases, with 15 bases lying between them. Looked up from germline, CDR1 is SQVTM and CDR2 is ANQGSEA. CDR3: CSVPLGGTYGYTF. The DNA of the CDR3 is TGCAGCGTCCCCCTGGGGGGGACCTATGGCTACACCTTC.

The chain links TRBV28 to TRBJ1-6, with D uncertain. CDR1 is MDHEN and CDR2 is SYDVKM in the germline V gene. The CDR3 contains 12 residues. V lost 3 bases, J lost 8 bases, and 5 bases lay in between. The CDR3 sequence is CASSFLDSPLHF. In DNA form, the CDR3 reads TGTGCCAGCAGTTTTCTTGATTCACCCCTCCACTTT.